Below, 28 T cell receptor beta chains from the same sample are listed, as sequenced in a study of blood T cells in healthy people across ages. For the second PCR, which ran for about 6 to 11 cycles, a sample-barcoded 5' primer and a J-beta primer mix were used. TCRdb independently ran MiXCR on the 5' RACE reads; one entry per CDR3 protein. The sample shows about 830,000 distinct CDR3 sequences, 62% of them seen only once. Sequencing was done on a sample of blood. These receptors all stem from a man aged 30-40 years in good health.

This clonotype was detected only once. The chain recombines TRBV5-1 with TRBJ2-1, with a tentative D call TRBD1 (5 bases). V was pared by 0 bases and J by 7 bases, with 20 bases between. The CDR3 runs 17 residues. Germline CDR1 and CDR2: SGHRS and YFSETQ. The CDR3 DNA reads TGCGCCAGCAGCTTGGCAGGTCTGGCAGGGTCCTGGAATGAGCAGTTCTTC. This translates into CASSLAGLAGSWNEQFF.

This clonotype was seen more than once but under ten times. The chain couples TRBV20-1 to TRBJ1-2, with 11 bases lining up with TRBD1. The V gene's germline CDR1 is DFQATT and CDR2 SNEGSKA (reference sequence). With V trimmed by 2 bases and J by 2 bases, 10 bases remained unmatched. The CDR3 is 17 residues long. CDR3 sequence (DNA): TGCAGTGCTAGACCGGAAGGACAGGGGGCAGTAAACTATGGCTACACCTTC. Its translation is CSARPEGQGAVNYGYTF.

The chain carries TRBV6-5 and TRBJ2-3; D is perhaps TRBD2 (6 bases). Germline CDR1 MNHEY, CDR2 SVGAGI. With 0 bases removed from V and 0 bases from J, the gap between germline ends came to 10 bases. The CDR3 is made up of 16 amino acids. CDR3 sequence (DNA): TGTGCCAGCAGTTACTCGATTGCGGGGAGCACAGATACGCAGTATTTT. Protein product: CASSYSIAGSTDTQYF.

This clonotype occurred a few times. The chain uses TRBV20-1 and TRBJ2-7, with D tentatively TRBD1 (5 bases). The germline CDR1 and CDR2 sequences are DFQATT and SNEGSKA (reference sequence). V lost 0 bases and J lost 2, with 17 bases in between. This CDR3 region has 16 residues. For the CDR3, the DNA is TGCAGTGCTAGAGACGCTGCCAGGGCGACTCCCTACGAGCAGTACTTC. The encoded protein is CSARDAARATPYEQYF.

The CDR3 reads CASSSERGPSDTQYF. Written as DNA, the CDR3 is TGTGCCAGCAGCTCAGAAAGGGGGCCCTCAGATACGCAGTATTTT. The V and J genes are TRBV11-2 and TRBJ2-3, with 7 positions matching TRBD1. CDR3 length: 15 amino acids. Germline values: CDR1 SGHAT, CDR2 FQNNGV. J was trimmed by 4 bases and V by 4 bases; bases with no gene match: 8.

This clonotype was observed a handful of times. This chain's CDR3 is CSVAAVSYEQYF. CDR3 DNA: TGCAGCGTTGCGGCAGTCTCCTACGAGCAGTACTTC. This chain uses TRBV29-1 with TRBJ2-7, with unresolved D. The V gene lost 4 bases and the J gene lost 0 bases, with 7 bases spanning the gap. This CDR3 spans 12 amino acids. Germline CDR1 reads SQVTM; CDR2 reads ANQGSEA.

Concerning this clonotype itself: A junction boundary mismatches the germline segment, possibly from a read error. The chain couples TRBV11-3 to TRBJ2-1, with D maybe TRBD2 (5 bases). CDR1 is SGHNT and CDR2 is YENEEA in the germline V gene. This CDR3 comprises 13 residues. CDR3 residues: CASSVEGYNEQFF. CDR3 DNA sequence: TGTGCCAGCAGCGTAGAGGGATACAATGAGCAGTTCTTC.

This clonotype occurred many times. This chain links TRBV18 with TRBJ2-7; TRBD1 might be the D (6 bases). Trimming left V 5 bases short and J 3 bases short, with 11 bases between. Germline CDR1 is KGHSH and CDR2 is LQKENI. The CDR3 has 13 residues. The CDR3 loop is CASSSGHIYEQYF. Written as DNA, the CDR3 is TGTGCCAGCTCATCGGGACACATCTACGAGCAGTACTTC.

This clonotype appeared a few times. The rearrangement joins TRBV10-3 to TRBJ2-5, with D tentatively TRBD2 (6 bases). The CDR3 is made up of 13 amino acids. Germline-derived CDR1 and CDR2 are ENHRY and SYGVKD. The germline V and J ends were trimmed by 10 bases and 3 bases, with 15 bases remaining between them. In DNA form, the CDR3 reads TGTGCCACTTCCCGGGGGTCAGAAGAGACCCAGTACTTC. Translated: CATSRGSEETQYF.

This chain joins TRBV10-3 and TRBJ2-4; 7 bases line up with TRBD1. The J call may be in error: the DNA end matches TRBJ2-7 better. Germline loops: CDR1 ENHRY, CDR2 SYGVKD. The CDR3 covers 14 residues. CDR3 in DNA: TGTGCCACCACGGGACAGAATCGAGACTACGAGCAGTACTTC. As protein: CATTGQNRDYEQYF.

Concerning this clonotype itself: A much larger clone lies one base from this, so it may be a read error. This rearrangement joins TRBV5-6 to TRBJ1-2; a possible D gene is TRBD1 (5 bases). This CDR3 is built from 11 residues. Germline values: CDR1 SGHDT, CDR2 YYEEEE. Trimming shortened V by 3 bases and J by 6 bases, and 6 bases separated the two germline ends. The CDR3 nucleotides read TGTGCCAGCAGCTCAGGGCATGGCTACACCTTC. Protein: CASSSGHGYTF. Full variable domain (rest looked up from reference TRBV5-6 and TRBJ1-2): DAGVTQSPTHLIKTRGQQVTLRCSPKSGHDTVSWYQQALGQGPQFIFQYYEEEERQRGNFPDRFSGHQFPNYSSELNVNALLLGDSALYLCASSSGHGYTFGSGTRLTVV.

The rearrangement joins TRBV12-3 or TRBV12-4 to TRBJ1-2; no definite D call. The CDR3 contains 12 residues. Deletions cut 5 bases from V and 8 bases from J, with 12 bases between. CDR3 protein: CASSQPRTGYTF. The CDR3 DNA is TGTGCCAGCAGTCAGCCCCGGACGGGCTACACCTTC.

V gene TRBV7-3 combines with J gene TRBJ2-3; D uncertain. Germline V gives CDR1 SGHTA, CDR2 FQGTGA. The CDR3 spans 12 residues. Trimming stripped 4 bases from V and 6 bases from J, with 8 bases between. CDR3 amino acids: CASSYARDTQYF. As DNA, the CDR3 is TGTGCCAGCAGCTACGCCAGGGATACGCAGTATTTT.

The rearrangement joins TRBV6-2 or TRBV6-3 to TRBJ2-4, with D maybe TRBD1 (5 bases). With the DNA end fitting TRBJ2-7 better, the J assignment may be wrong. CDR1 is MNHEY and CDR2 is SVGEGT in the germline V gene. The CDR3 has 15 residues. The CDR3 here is CASSLQPDRKYEQYF. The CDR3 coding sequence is TGTGCCAGCAGCCTCCAGCCTGACAGAAAGTACGAGCAGTACTTC.

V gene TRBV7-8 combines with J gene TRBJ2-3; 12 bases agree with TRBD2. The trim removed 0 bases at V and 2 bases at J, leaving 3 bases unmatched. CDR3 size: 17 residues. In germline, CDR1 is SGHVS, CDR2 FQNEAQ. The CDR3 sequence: CASSLAGLAGITDTQYF. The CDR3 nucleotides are TGTGCCAGCAGCTTAGCAGGACTAGCGGGGATCACAGATACGCAGTATTTT.

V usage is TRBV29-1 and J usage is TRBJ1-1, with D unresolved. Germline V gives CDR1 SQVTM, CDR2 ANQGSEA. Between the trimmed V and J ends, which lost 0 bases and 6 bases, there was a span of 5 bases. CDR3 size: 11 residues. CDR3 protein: CSVEDIPEAFF. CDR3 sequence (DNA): TGCAGCGTTGAAGATATCCCTGAAGCTTTCTTT.

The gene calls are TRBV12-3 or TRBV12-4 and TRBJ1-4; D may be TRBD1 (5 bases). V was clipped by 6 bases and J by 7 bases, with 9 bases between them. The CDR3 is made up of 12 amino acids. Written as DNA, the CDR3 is TGTGCCAGCAGGGGGACCCCTGAAAAACTGTTTTTT. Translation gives CASRGTPEKLFF.

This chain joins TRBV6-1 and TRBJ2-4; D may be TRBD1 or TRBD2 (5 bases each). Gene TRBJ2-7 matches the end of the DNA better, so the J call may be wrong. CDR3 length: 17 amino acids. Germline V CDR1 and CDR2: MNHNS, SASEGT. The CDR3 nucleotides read TGTGCCAGCAGTGAAGGAAATTTTGGGACCGACACCTACGAGCAGTACTTC. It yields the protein CASSEGNFGTDTYEQYF.

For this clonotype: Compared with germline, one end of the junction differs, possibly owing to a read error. CDR3 sequence (DNA): TGCACCAGCAGCCAAGTAGGAAGTCCCTACAATGAGCAGTTCTTC. It yields the protein CTSSQVGSPYNEQFF. V and J are TRBV4-3 and TRBJ2-1, with unresolved D. Per germline, CDR1 LGHNA and CDR2 YSLEER. The CDR3 has 15 amino acids.

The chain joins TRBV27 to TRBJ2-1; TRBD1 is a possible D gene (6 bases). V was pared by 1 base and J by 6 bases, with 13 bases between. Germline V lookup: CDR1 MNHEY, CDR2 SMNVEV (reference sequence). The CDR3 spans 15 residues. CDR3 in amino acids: CASSLWGRGPNEQFF. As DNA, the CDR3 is TGTGCCAGCAGTTTATGGGGCAGGGGCCCCAATGAGCAGTTCTTC.

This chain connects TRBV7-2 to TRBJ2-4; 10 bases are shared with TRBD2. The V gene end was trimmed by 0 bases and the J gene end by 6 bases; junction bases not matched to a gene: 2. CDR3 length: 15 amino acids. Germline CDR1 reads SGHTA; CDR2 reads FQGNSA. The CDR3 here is CASSLALAGVNIQYF. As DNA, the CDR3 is TGTGCCAGCAGCTTAGCTCTAGCGGGGGTAAACATTCAGTACTTC.

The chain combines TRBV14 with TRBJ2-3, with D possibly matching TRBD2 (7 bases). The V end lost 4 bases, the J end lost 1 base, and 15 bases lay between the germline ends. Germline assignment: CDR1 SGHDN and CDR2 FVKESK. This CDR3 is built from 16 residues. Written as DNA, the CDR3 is TGTGCCAGCAGCCCGCTTGCGGGGGCCCGCACAGATACGCAGTATTTT. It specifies CASSPLAGARTDTQYF. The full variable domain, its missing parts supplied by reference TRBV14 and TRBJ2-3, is EAGVTQFPSHSVIEKGQTVTLRCDPISGHDNLYWYRRVMGKEIKFLLHFVKESKQDESGMPNNRFLAERTGGTYSTLKVQPAELEDSGVYFCASSPLAGARTDTQYFGPGTRLTVL.

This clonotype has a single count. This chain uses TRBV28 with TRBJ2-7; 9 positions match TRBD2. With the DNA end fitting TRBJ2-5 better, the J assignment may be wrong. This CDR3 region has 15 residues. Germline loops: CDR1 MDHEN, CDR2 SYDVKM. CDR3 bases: TGTGCCAGCAACATGGGTTCTAGCGGGGCAGGGACCCAGTACTTC. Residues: CASNMGSSGAGTQYF.

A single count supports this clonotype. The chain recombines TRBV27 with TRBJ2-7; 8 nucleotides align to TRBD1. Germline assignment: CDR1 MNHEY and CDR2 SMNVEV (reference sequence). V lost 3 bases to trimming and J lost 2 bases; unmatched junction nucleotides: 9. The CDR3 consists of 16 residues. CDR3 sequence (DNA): TGTGCCAGCAGTTTCTCCCCGGGACAGGCCCCCTACGAGCAGTACTTC. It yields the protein CASSFSPGQAPYEQYF.

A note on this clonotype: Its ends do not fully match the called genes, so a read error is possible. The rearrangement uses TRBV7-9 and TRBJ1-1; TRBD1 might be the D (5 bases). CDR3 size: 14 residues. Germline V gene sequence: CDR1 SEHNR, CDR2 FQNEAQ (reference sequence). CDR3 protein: CASSSRTRNTEAFF. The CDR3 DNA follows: TGTGCCAGTAGCTCTCGGACAAGGAACACTGAAGCTTTCTTT.

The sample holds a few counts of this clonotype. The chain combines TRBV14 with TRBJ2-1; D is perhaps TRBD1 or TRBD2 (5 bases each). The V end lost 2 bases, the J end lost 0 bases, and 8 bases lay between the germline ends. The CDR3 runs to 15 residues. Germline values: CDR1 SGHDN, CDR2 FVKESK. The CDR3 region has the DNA TGTGCCAGCAGCCAATGGGGGAGCTCCTACAATGAGCAGTTCTTC. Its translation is CASSQWGSSYNEQFF.

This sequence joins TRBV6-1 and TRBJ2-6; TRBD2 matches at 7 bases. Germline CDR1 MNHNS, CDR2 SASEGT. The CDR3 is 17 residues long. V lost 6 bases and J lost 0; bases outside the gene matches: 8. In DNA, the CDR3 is TGTGCCAGCAGGCCAGGGAGGGGCCTCTCTGGGGCCAACGTCCTGACTTTC. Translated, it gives CASRPGRGLSGANVLTF.

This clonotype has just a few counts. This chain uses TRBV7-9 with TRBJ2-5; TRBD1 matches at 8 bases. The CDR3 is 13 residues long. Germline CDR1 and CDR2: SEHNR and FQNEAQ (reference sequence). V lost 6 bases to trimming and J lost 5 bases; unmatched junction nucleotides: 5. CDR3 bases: TGTGCCAGCAGTGACAGGGGATTGGAGACCCAGTACTTC. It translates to CASSDRGLETQYF.